This T cell receptor (beta chain) was obtained from a study of blood T cell repertoires in COVID-19. V dropped 3 bases and J dropped 6; count of bases not matched to a gene: 6. Germline CDR1 MDHEN, CDR2 SYDVKM. The CDR3 loop spans 14 amino acids. Per the original data handling: Amplification from reference gene primers served as the basis for estimated nucleated cell counts. Assay: immunoSEQ multiplex PCR; the TCRdb copy retains only in-frame clones and omits some. That table gives V, J and clone size, and the DNA gave D and trimming. In the table there are 350,000 to 500,000 clones, 70% to 90% of which are singletons. Exposed study participants had met a COVID-19 case within 2 weeks before entry.

V usage is TRBV28 and J usage is TRBJ2-7; the match to TRBD1 covers 9 bases. This sequence was found in a woman aged 18 to 35 who had been exposed to COVID-19. Material: PBMCs or T cells enriched from blood (not recorded which). Written as DNA, the CDR3 is TGTGCCAGCAGTTTGCCCTCGGACAGGGGCGAGCAGTACTTC. Amino acid sequence: CASSLPSDRGEQYF.